This T cell receptor beta chain is drawn from a study of human T cells and chemical hapten exposure. Overall study: Small differences in pooled library volume mainly drove the variation in TCR yields per sample.

Time point specified: pre-sensitization, week 0. The treatment denotes: therapeutic diphenylcyclopropenone sensitization with weekly scalp DPC. Total RNA was extracted from unfractionated whole blood. Drawing of blood took place ahead of applying each patch test. Authors' data handling: Sequenced samples showed a median of 95,638 TCRs each, with counts running from roughly 23,000 to 700,000. TCRdb re-called the RACE reads through MiXCR, storing one row per CDR3 protein. TCRdb, not the authors, supplied the V and J calls. The sample includes some 57,000 distinct CDR3 sequences, 9.6% of them seen just once. CDR1 SGHDT and CDR2 YYEEEE come from the germline V gene. V shed 3 bases and J shed 9 bases, with 10 bases lying between them. This CDR3 region has 12 residues.

The sample consisted of whole blood, taken in connection with sensitization to the hapten diphenylcyclopropenone (DPC). The clonotype was recovered from a woman between 25 and 40 years old with alopecia areata. Some clones in this sample may be carry-over from other donors' samples. J is TRBJ1-3 and V is TRBV5-6, with D maybe TRBD1 (5 bases). The CDR3: CASSSTGITIYF. The CDR3, as DNA: TGTGCCAGCAGCTCAACAGGCATCACCATATATTTT.